The 20 T cell receptor beta chains below come from one sample, sequenced in a study of blood T cell repertoires in COVID-19 (TCRdb year 2020). The library was produced with the immunoSEQ multiplex PCR assay. Here the immuneACCESS table is served through TCRdb, limited to in-frame sequences with V and J called. Missing clones are a known gap in these copies; in checked studies unresolved V genes cover under half, and the rest lacks a known reason. Recorded for this sample are about 20,000 clones; 79% of them occurred a single time. The ten largest clones take up approximately 60% of the sample. The sample consisted of peripheral blood. The receptors were gathered from an elderly man with acute or convalescent COVID-19.

The V and J genes are TRBV6-5 and TRBJ2-7, with 7 bases aligning to TRBD1. V shed 4 bases, J shed 0 bases, and the junction held 9 bases outside the gene matches. Germline V gene lookup returns CDR1 MNHEY and CDR2 SVGAGI. This CDR3 is 16 amino acids long. DNA for the CDR3: TGTGCCAGCAGTTCCAGACAGGGTATTAGCTCCTACGAGCAGTACTTC. This encodes CASSSRQGISSYEQYF.

The V gene is TRBV12-3 or TRBV12-4, the J gene TRBJ1-5, with D possibly TRBD1 on 6 matching bases. The CDR3 consists of 13 residues. Trimming took 6 bases from V and 3 from J, leaving 9 bases between them. The CDR3 DNA sequence: TGTGCCAGCAGCCGGACAGCCAATCAGCCCCAGCATTTT. Protein: CASSRTANQPQHF.

In its sample, this clone was seen a few times. The V gene is TRBV7-2, the J gene TRBJ2-7; 10 nucleotides agree with TRBD1. The germline V gene has CDR1 SGHTA and CDR2 FQGNSA. The CDR3 has 16 amino acids. Trimming removed 5 bases from V and 2 bases from J; junction bases left unmatched: 9. The CDR3: CASSPSRGTGAYEQYF. The CDR3 region has the DNA TGTGCCAGCAGCCCTAGTCGAGGGACAGGGGCCTACGAGCAGTACTTC.

The gene calls are TRBV30 and TRBJ2-1, with a weak D call TRBD2 (6 bases). V lost 6 bases, J lost 4 bases, and 16 bases lay in between. Germline CDR1 GTSNPN, CDR2 SVGIG (reference sequence). The CDR3 contains 14 residues. CDR3 sequence: CACPMKGTYNEQFF. CDR3 coding DNA: TGTGCCTGCCCGATGAAGGGGACTTACAATGAGCAGTTCTTC.

The chain couples TRBV5-1 to TRBJ2-2; unclear D gene. Looked up from germline, CDR1 is SGHRS and CDR2 is YFSETQ. V was trimmed by 3 bases and J by 0 bases, leaving 9 bases between them. The CDR3 is made up of 15 amino acids. CDR3 nucleotides: TGCGCCAGCAGCTCCGACGGGTCGAACACCGGGGAGCTGTTTTTT. Encoded protein: CASSSDGSNTGELFF.

In its sample, this clone ranks as medium-sized. V usage is TRBV7-6 and J usage is TRBJ2-7; D possibly corresponds to TRBD1 (5 bases). The CDR3 spans 13 residues. The germline V gene encodes CDR1 SGHVS and CDR2 FNYEAQ. The ends were cut back, 4 bases at V and 3 bases at J, with 10 bases in the middle. The CDR3 sequence is CASSSGPNYEQYF. The DNA for the CDR3 is TGTGCCAGCAGCTCAGGGCCCAACTACGAGCAGTACTTC.

The CDR3 DNA reads as TGTGCCAGCTGGGCTACAGGGAGTGATGAAAAACTGTTTTTT. Translation gives CASWATGSDEKLFF. The rearrangement joins TRBV6-5 to TRBJ1-4, with D perhaps matching TRBD1 (6 bases). The CDR3 totals 14 residues. V was shortened by 8 bases and J by 6 bases, with 16 bases between the two germline ends. The germline CDR1 and CDR2 sequences are MNHEY and SVGAGI.

The chain recombines TRBV27 with TRBJ2-7, with TRBD1 identical over 7 bases. Trimming cost V 6 bases and J 4 bases; bases outside gene matches: 6. There are 13 residues in the CDR3. CDR1 is MNHEY and CDR2 is SMNVEV in the germline V gene (reference sequence). The DNA of the CDR3 is TGTGCCAGCAGGTACAGGGGTTCGTACGAGCAGTACTTC. Translation: CASRYRGSYEQYF.

The chain links TRBV28 to TRBJ1-1; D might be TRBD1 (6 bases). Germline V gene data show CDR1 as MDHEN and CDR2 as SYDVKM. V was cut by 1 base and J by 0 bases, with 9 bases left in between. This CDR3 region has 15 residues. CDR3 loop: CASSLLTGMNTEAFF. The CDR3 DNA is TGTGCCAGCAGTTTATTGACAGGCATGAACACTGAAGCTTTCTTT.

The CDR3 DNA sequence: TGCAGTGTGGGGAGGGTTGAGCAGTTCTTC. It is translated as CSVGRVEQFF. The rearrangement joins TRBV20-1 to TRBJ2-1; TRBD2 matches at 7 bases. This CDR3 is built from 10 residues. Trimming cost V 7 bases and J 9 bases; bases outside gene matches: 3. The germline gives CDR1 DFQATT, CDR2 SNEGSKA (reference sequence).

This clone was counted a few times. The rearrangement uses TRBV4-3 and TRBJ2-3; D uncertain. V gave up 2 bases and J gave up 13 bases, with 19 bases separating them. The CDR3 is made up of 14 amino acids. CDR1 and CDR2 from the germline V gene are LGHNA and YSLEER. The CDR3 DNA follows: TGCGCCAGCAGCCAAAAACCCCGCGCGGCGGCGGAGTATTTT. It specifies CASSQKPRAAAEYF.

This chain joins TRBV15 and TRBJ1-1; TRBD1 matches 9 bases. Unmatched junction bases numbered 9, after V lost 1 base and J lost 9 bases. Germline V gene data show CDR1 as LNHNV and CDR2 as YYDKDF (reference sequence). This CDR3 has 15 amino acids. The CDR3 here is CATSRVPPDRGQAFF. The CDR3 region has the DNA TGTGCCACCAGCAGAGTTCCCCCGGACAGGGGCCAAGCTTTCTTT.

The chain links TRBV9 to TRBJ1-5; 7 nucleotides line up with TRBD1. Germline V gene sequence: CDR1 SGDLS, CDR2 YYNGEE. This CDR3 spans 14 amino acids. The J segment lost 5 bases and the V segment lost 8 bases, leaving 10 bases of the junction unmatched. DNA for the CDR3: TGTGCCAGTGGTCAAGGGACAGAGTATCAGCCCCAGCATTTT. Translated, it gives CASGQGTEYQPQHF.

This clone was picked up a small number of times. The chain couples TRBV19 to TRBJ1-5; a weak D match, TRBD1 (6 bases). Germline values: CDR1 LNHDA, CDR2 SQIVND (reference sequence). Trimming removed 6 bases from V and 7 bases from J, with 13 bases in between. This CDR3 region has 13 residues. The CDR3, as DNA: TGTGCCAGTAGGGACAGTGGCGGCCAGCCCCAGCATTTT. Translated, it gives CASRDSGGQPQHF.

The rearrangement links TRBV5-1 to TRBJ2-2; 8 bases line up with TRBD1. V was clipped by 2 bases and J by 5 bases; unmatched bases: 2. This CDR3 comprises 14 residues. Germline CDR1 SGHRS, CDR2 YFSETQ. In nucleotides, the CDR3 is TGCGCCAGCAGCTTAGGACAGGGAACCGGGGAGCTGTTTTTT. Translated, it gives CASSLGQGTGELFF.

The genes are TRBV6-2 or TRBV6-3 and TRBJ2-3; 7 bases map to TRBD1. V lost 6 bases to trimming and J lost 0 bases; unmatched junction nucleotides: 9. CDR1 MNHEY and CDR2 SVGEGT come from the germline V gene. This CDR3 is 16 amino acids long. The CDR3: CASSDRGGLSTDTQYF. In nucleotides, the CDR3 is TGTGCCAGCAGCGACCGAGGGGGCCTGAGCACAGATACGCAGTATTTT.

The chain employs TRBV5-1 and TRBJ2-3, with 8 bases aligning to TRBD2. Germline V gives CDR1 SGHRS, CDR2 YFSETQ. Trimming cost V 4 bases and J 5 bases; bases outside gene matches: 12. The CDR3 sequence is 16 residues long. The CDR3 spells CASSLPAGGGGDTQYF. CDR3 nucleotide sequence: TGCGCCAGCAGCCTACCGGCGGGAGGAGGGGGAGATACGCAGTATTTT. The full variable domain, its missing parts supplied by reference TRBV5-1 and TRBJ2-3, is KAGVTQTPRYLIKTRGQQVTLSCSPISGHRSVSWYQQTPGQGLQFLFEYFSETQRNKGNFPGRFSGRQFSNSRSEMNVSTLELGDSALYLCASSLPAGGGGDTQYFGPGTRLTVL.

The genes are TRBV29-1 and TRBJ1-2, with D perhaps TRBD1 (6 bases). This CDR3 has 13 amino acids. Germline V lookup: CDR1 SQVTM, CDR2 ANQGSEA. The V end was cut by 8 bases, the J end by 3 bases, with 16 bases between. For the CDR3, the DNA is TGCAGCACCCAGGGGCAGGGTGACTATGGCTACACCTTC. Amino acids: CSTQGQGDYGYTF.

This clone was observed a handful of times. The V and J genes are TRBV19 and TRBJ2-1, with 7 bases that match TRBD2. V was clipped by 4 bases and J by 4 bases; unmatched bases: 7. The CDR3 contains 15 residues. Germline CDR1 is LNHDA and CDR2 is SQIVND (reference sequence). The CDR3 region is CASSTKAGRYNEQFF. The CDR3 region has the DNA TGTGCCAGTAGTACAAAAGCGGGGCGGTACAATGAGCAGTTCTTC.

The V and J genes are TRBV2 and TRBJ1-2; a possible D gene is TRBD1 (6 bases). The germline gives CDR1 SNHLY, CDR2 FYNNEI. V lost 5 bases to trimming and J lost 0 bases, with 10 bases between them. The CDR3 is made up of 14 amino acids. The CDR3 sequence is CASSYGTSNYGYTF. The CDR3 coding sequence is TGTGCCAGCAGTTACGGGACATCTAACTATGGCTACACCTTC.